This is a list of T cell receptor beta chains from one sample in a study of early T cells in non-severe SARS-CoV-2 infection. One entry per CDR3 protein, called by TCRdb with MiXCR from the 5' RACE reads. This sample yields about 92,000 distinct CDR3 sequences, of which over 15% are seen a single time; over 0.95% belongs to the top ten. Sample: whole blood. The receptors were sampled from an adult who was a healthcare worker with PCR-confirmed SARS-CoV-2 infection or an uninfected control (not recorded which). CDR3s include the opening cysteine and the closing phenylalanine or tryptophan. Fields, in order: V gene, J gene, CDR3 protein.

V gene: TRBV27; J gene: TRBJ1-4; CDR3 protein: CASSSGTRNEKLFF
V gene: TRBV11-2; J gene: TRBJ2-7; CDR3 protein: CASSRPGQGDYEQYF
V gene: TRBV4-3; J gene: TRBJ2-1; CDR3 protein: CASSQSIRSVDEQFF
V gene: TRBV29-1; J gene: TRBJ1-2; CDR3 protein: CSVGTDLNYGYTF
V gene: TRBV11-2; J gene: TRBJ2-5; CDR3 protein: CASTPGSPQETQYF
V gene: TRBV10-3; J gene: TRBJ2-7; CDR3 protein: CAISERNKRNEQYF
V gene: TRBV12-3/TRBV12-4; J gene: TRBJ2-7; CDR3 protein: CASSSDRADYEQYF
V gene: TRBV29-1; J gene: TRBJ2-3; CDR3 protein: CSVVGTSDTQYF
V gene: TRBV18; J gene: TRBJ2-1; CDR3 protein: CASSPSNEQFF
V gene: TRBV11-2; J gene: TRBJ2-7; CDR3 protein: CASSLAWEQYF
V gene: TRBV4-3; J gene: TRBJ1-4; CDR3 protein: CASSPGWTGFATNEKLFF
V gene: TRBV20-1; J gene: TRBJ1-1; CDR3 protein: CGARQGHRNTEAFF
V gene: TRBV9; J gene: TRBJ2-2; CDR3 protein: CASSAGLARTGELFF
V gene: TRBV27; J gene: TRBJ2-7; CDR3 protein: CASSYASGPYEQYF
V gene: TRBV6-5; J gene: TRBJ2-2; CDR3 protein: CASSTGGLNTGELFF
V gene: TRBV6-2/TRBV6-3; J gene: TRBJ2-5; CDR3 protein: CASSYGMGLDVETQYF
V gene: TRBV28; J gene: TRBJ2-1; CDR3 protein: CASSGGQGVTSGSSYNEQFF
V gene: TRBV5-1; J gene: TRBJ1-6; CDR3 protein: CASSLDGADSPLHF
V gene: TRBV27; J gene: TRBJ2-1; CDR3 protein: CASSLGAINEQFF